Shown below are 20 T cell receptor beta chains from a single sample sequenced in a study of prognosis after radiotherapy for stage I lung cancer. Amplification of TCR beta CDR3 from genomic DNA used two-round multiplex PCR. Primers targeting each individual TRBV and TRBJ gene were applied in first-round PCR. MiXCR, run by TCRdb on the multiplex PCR reads, gives a single entry per CDR3 protein. Of 13,000 to 15,000 distinct CDR3 sequences listed, 31% are singletons. This specimen consisted of PBMCs, obtained before or after stereotactic body radiation therapy (not recorded which). All receptors come from a donor at least 50 years old with non-small cell lung cancer.

This clonotype was found once. At one end the junction does not follow the germline gene, possibly because of a read error. The chain is built from TRBV6-2 or TRBV6-3 and TRBJ2-3; D gene ambiguous. The length of the CDR3 is 15 residues. The germline CDR1 and CDR2 sequences are MNHEY and SVGEGT. In DNA, the CDR3 is TGTGCCAGCAGTGATAGGCTAGAGGCTACAGATACGAAGTATTTT. Translating gives CASSDRLEATDTKYF.

V and J are TRBV12-3 or TRBV12-4 and TRBJ2-1; 8 bases fit TRBD1. The J segment lost 4 bases and the V segment lost 1 base, leaving 3 bases of the junction unmatched. The CDR3 length is 15 residues. The CDR3 sequence is CASSLVGTGYNEQFF. Written as DNA, the CDR3 is TGTGCCAGCAGTTTAGTTGGGACAGGTTACAATGAGCAGTTCTTC.

A note on this clonotype: Just one base apart from a much larger clone, this may be a read error. The chain couples TRBV10-3 to TRBJ1-2; D is unresolved. CDR3 length equals 12 residues. Germline V gives CDR1 ENHRY, CDR2 SYGVKD. CDR3 residues: CATEGLDYCYTF. The CDR3 DNA sequence: TGTGCCACCGAAGGGTTGGACTATTGCTACACCTTC.

With respect to this clonotype: A far larger clone is one nucleotide away, so this likely arose from a read error. The rearrangement links TRBV7-9 to TRBJ1-5; no reliable D call. Germline V lookup: CDR1 SEHNR, CDR2 FQNEAQ (reference sequence). Trimming took off 4 bases at V and 2 bases at J, with 12 bases between the two ends. The CDR3 loop spans 15 amino acids. The DNA for the CDR3 is TGTGCCAGCAGCTCCACGACCGCACGCAATCAGCCCCAGCATTTT. Translating it yields CASSSTTARNQPQHF.

Ten or more counts support this clonotype. The rearrangement uses TRBV7-9 and TRBJ2-2, with TRBD1 matching over 8 bases. Losses at the gene ends were 3 bases for V and 8 bases for J; bases not matched to a gene: 8. The CDR3 has 15 residues. Germline V gene lookup returns CDR1 SEHNR and CDR2 FQNEAQ (reference sequence). This chain's CDR3 is CASSFSGQVLGELFF. CDR3 sequence (DNA): TGTGCCAGCAGCTTCTCGGGACAGGTTTTAGGGGAGCTGTTTTTT.

The sample holds many counts of this clonotype. The chain is built from TRBV28 and TRBJ2-7, with TRBD2 matching over 9 bases. The length of the CDR3 is 16 residues. With V trimmed by 4 bases and J by 4 bases, 11 bases remained unmatched. Germline V CDR1 and CDR2: MDHEN, SYDVKM. The CDR3 is CASSSASAGGTYEQYF. The CDR3 DNA follows: TGTGCCAGCAGTTCCGCCTCAGCGGGAGGCACTTACGAGCAGTACTTC.

This clonotype appeared many times. The chain carries TRBV19 and TRBJ2-1, with D tentatively TRBD2 (5 bases). Trimming left V 5 bases short and J 5 bases short, with 13 bases between. From germline, CDR1 is LNHDA and CDR2 SQIVND (reference sequence). This CDR3 has 14 amino acids. The CDR3 here is CASSPGLTDNEQFF. The CDR3 region has the DNA TGTGCCAGTAGTCCTGGACTGACGGACAATGAGCAGTTCTTC.

About this clonotype itself: Only one base separates this from a far larger clonotype, so it likely reflects a read error. The gene calls are TRBV20-1 and TRBJ2-1; TRBD1 agrees at 9 bases. Trimming removed 4 bases from V and 13 bases from J; junction bases left unmatched: 8. Germline CDR1 is DFQATT and CDR2 is SNEGSKA (reference sequence). The CDR3 is 12 amino acids. CDR3 region: CSANRGPGTQFF. CDR3 sequence (DNA): TGCAGTGCTAACAGGGGGCCGGGGACCCAGTTCTTC.

This clonotype was found many times. This chain links TRBV28 with TRBJ1-2; D not resolved. Trimming pared 3 bases from V and 6 bases from J, leaving 11 bases between. Germline V gene lookup returns CDR1 MDHEN and CDR2 SYDVKM. This CDR3 comprises 13 residues. DNA for the CDR3: TGTGCCAGCAGTTTTTCGGGGTGGGATGGCTACACCTTC. Protein sequence: CASSFSGWDGYTF.

The chain combines TRBV2 with TRBJ2-1; D may be TRBD2 (5 bases). V was trimmed by 0 bases and J by 6 bases, leaving 15 bases between them. This CDR3 has 16 amino acids. Per the germline V gene, CDR1 is SNHLY and CDR2 is FYNNEI. The CDR3 coding sequence is TGTGCCAGCAGTGAAGCTCGGGGAATTACCTCCAATGAGCAGTTCTTC. Translating it yields CASSEARGITSNEQFF. Full variable domain (rest looked up from reference TRBV2 and TRBJ2-1): EPEVTQTPSHQVTQMGQEVILRCVPISNHLYFYWYRQILGQKVEFLVSFYNNEISEKSEIFDDQFSVERPDGSNFTLKIRSTKLEDSAMYFCASSEARGITSNEQFFGPGTRLTVL.

This clonotype has at least ten counts. The rearrangement links TRBV7-8 to TRBJ1-5; D might be TRBD1 (5 bases). There are 15 residues in the CDR3. CDR1 is SGHVS and CDR2 is FQNEAQ in the germline V gene. With 3 bases removed from V and 2 bases from J, the gap between germline ends came to 11 bases. The CDR3 DNA sequence: TGTGCCAGCAGCTTGGGGACGGGCGGCAATCAGCCCCAGCATTTT. This gives the protein CASSLGTGGNQPQHF.

The table lists this clonotype with many counts. The genes are TRBV20-1 and TRBJ2-4, with 9 bases that match TRBD1. Germline loops: CDR1 DFQATT, CDR2 SNEGSKA (reference sequence). The CDR3 is 18 amino acids. Germline trimming cut 4 bases from V and 1 base from J; bases unmatched to any gene: 14. This CDR3 is CSAIKGGQGNWAKNIQYF. CDR3 nucleotides: TGCAGTGCTATAAAAGGGGGACAGGGTAATTGGGCCAAAAACATTCAGTACTTC.

This clonotype is labeled as medium-sized. J is TRBJ1-1 and V is TRBV5-1; no reliable D call. Germline-derived CDR1 and CDR2 are SGHRS and YFSETQ. CDR3 length: 14 amino acids. The V gene lost 3 bases and the J gene lost 5 bases, with 14 bases spanning the gap. The CDR3 sequence: CASSSDPLSTEAFF. The CDR3 region has the DNA TGCGCCAGCAGCTCTGACCCCTTAAGTACTGAAGCTTTCTTT. Full variable domain (outside the CDR3, taken from reference TRBV5-1 and TRBJ1-1): KAGVTQTPRYLIKTRGQQVTLSCSPISGHRSVSWYQQTPGQGLQFLFEYFSETQRNKGNFPGRFSGRQFSNSRSEMNVSTLELGDSALYLCASSSDPLSTEAFFGQGTRLTVV.

The sample holds many counts of this clonotype. This chain joins TRBV5-4 and TRBJ2-7; D unresolved. The V gene lost 1 base and the J gene lost 5 bases, with 13 bases spanning the gap. CDR3 length: 14 amino acids. Germline V gene sequence: CDR1 SGHNT, CDR2 YYREEE (reference sequence). The CDR3 bases are TGTGCCAGCAGCTTGAAGCAGGCTGGGGACGAGCAGTACTTC. Translated: CASSLKQAGDEQYF. Looking up the rest from reference TRBV5-4 and TRBJ2-7 gives the full variable domain: ETGVTQSPTHLIKTRGQQVTLRCSSQSGHNTVSWYQQALGQGPQFIFQYYREEENGRGNFPPRFSGLQFPNYSSELNVNALELDDSALYLCASSLKQAGDEQYFGPGTRLTVT.

This clonotype occurred many times. The chain employs TRBV7-9 and TRBJ1-2, with TRBD1 identical over 7 bases. Germline V gene lookup returns CDR1 SEHNR and CDR2 FQNEAQ (reference sequence). This CDR3 contains 15 residues. Trimming took 5 bases from V and 5 from J; bases not matched to a gene: 11. The CDR3 coding sequence is TGTGCCAGCAGCCATGACGAGAGGGGGCGTTATGGCTACACCTTC. Protein sequence: CASSHDERGRYGYTF.

The table lists this clonotype with many counts. The rearrangement links TRBV6-5 to TRBJ2-7; TRBD2 matches 7 bases. V lost 2 bases to trimming and J lost 6 bases; unmatched junction nucleotides: 10. Germline V gives CDR1 MNHEY, CDR2 SVGAGI. The CDR3 totals 15 residues. The CDR3: CASSYQSGTTAEQYF. CDR3 nucleotides: TGTGCCAGCAGTTACCAGTCCGGGACTACGGCCGAGCAGTACTTC.

The table lists this clonotype with many counts. The J gene is TRBJ1-1, the V gene TRBV11-2; D remains ambiguous. CDR1 is SGHAT and CDR2 is FQNNGV in the germline V gene. The length of the CDR3 is 14 residues. Trimming removed 5 bases at V and 3 bases at J, with 13 bases between. CDR3 region: CASSLLSRDTEAFF. The DNA of the CDR3 is TGTGCCAGCAGCCTTCTAAGCCGCGACACTGAAGCTTTCTTT.

This clonotype qualifies as medium-sized. The rearrangement joins TRBV7-9 to TRBJ2-1; no clear D gene. Between the trimmed V and J ends, which lost 5 bases and 9 bases, there was a span of 8 bases. This CDR3 comprises 11 residues. Germline assignment: CDR1 SEHNR and CDR2 FQNEAQ (reference sequence). DNA of the CDR3: TGTGCCAGCAGCCGCCGAAGTGAGCAGTTCTTC. This sequence encodes CASSRRSEQFF.

This clonotype has at least ten counts. The J gene is TRBJ1-6, the V gene TRBV7-2; 9 bases fit TRBD1. V lost 5 bases and J lost 7; bases outside the gene matches: 18. CDR1 is SGHTA and CDR2 is FQGNSA in the germline V gene. The CDR3 sequence is 19 residues long. The CDR3 sequence: CASSVTGTGIANRNSPLHF. The CDR3 coding sequence is TGTGCCAGCAGCGTTACCGGGACAGGGATCGCGAACAGGAATTCACCCCTCCACTTT.

Ten or more counts support this clonotype. J is TRBJ1-5 and V is TRBV28; D not resolved. Germline CDR1 MDHEN, CDR2 SYDVKM. V lost 8 bases to trimming and J lost 6 bases, with 20 bases between them. The length of the CDR3 is 15 residues. The CDR3 here is CASGYTTFDVQPQHF. CDR3 DNA sequence: TGTGCCAGCGGTTACACGACATTCGACGTTCAGCCCCAGCATTTT.